The 3 T cell receptor beta chains presented below share a single source sample, sequenced in a study of beta chain features in type 1 diabetes. As every portion of the isolated RNA was reverse transcribed, the sequencing read expressed TCRB transcripts. Only in-frame clones appear in the TCRdb table, and some are missing; sequencing was by immunoSEQ multiplex PCR. This table holds approximately 260,000 clones, roughly 21% found once. Study results and caveats: The study found moderately but significantly shorter TCRB CDR3s in all four CD4+ subsets of Type 1 diabetes patients.

These receptors have no known antigen. The sample taken for sequencing was naive CD4+ T cells from blood. The receptors stem from a woman in her thirties or forties with type 1 diabetes.

The V and J genes are TRBV30 and TRBJ1-4, with 10 bases lining up with TRBD1. CDR1 and CDR2 from the germline V gene are GTSNPN and SVGIG (reference sequence). V shed 4 bases, J shed 8 bases, and the junction held 4 bases outside the gene matches. CDR3 length: 13 residues. The CDR3 DNA is TGTGCCTGGAAGGGACAGGGGTACGAAAAACTGTTTTTT. Translating it yields CAWKGQGYEKLFF.

This chain connects TRBV19 to TRBJ2-5, with no clear D. V lost 3 bases and J lost 5, with 13 bases in between. CDR3 size: 14 residues. Germline V lookup: CDR1 LNHDA, CDR2 SQIVND (reference sequence). As DNA, the CDR3 is TGTGCCAGTAGTATTCGTGGGCCTGAGGAGACCCAGTACTTC. Its protein product is CASSIRGPEETQYF.

This clone turned up a few times. The chain links TRBV4-3 to TRBJ2-3; unclear D gene. V was shortened by 0 bases and J by 7 bases, with 20 bases between the two germline ends. Germline CDR1 and CDR2: LGHNA and YSLEER. There are 17 residues in the CDR3. The CDR3 DNA reads TGCGCCAGCAGCCAAGATCTTGCGGAACCCATAGTCAATACGCAGTATTTT. Translated: CASSQDLAEPIVNTQYF.